A selection of T cell receptor beta chains follows, all from one sample in a study of OX40 agonist ivuxolimab in advanced cancers. Sequenced by immunoSEQ multiplex PCR; TCRdb stores in-frame clones only, minus some. The sample holds under 95,000 clones, around 88% seen once. The sample here was CD4+ or CD8+ T cells sorted from blood, taken in a trial of the OX40 agonist ivuxolimab. Source of these receptors: an adult with an advanced solid tumor such as melanoma, head and neck, liver or kidney cancer. CDR3s include the opening cysteine and the closing phenylalanine or tryptophan. A D gene is named only where the DNA matches it firmly. Rows give clone size only sometimes, using once, few, many, or a class for an expanded clone.

>TRBJ2-3|once|TRBV10-3|TRBD1
CAISESQGAGTDTQYF
TGTGCCATCAGTGAGTCCCAGGGGGCTGGCACAGATACGCAGTATTTT
>TRBJ1-2|-|TRBV7-8|TRBD1
CASSFGQGGYGYTF
TGTGCCAGCAGCTTCGGACAGGGAGGCTATGGCTACACCTTC
>TRBJ2-5|-|TRBV5-1|TRBD1
CASSIAPTGASKETQYF
TGCGCCAGCAGCATCGCCCCCACAGGGGCTTCTAAGGAGACCCAGTACTTC
>TRBJ1-1|-|TRBV7-8|-
CASSLISDTEAFF
TGTGCCAGCAGCCTTATTTCGGACACTGAAGCTTTCTTT
>TRBJ2-1|-|TRBV7-9|TRBD1
CASSLGWQGARNEQFF
TGTGCCAGCAGCTTAGGATGGCAGGGGGCGCGAAATGAGCAGTTCTTC
>TRBJ1-5|few|TRBV6-1|-
CASTPGGVVQPQHF
TGTGCCAGCACTCCTGGGGGGGTGGTTCAGCCCCAGCATTTT
>TRBJ2-7|-|TRBV7-9|TRBD2
CASTLGGSSYEQYF
TGTGCCAGCACCCTGGGGGGGAGCTCCTACGAGCAGTACTTC
>TRBJ1-1|-|TRBV5-1|-
CASSLDGVGTEAFF
TGCGCCAGCAGCTTGGATGGGGTAGGAACTGAAGCTTTCTTT
>TRBJ1-6|once|TRBV6-5|-
CASSYVSDTRNSPLHF
TGTGCCAGCAGTTACGTCTCGGATACGAGAAATTCACCCCTCCACTTT
>TRBJ2-7|-|TRBV9|TRBD2
CASSATQREDYEQYF
TGTGCCAGCAGCGCCACCCAGCGGGAGGATTACGAGCAGTACTTC
>TRBJ1-1|-|TRBV27|-
CASSLLDTNTEAFF
TGTGCCAGCAGTTTACTCGATACGAACACTGAAGCTTTCTTT
>TRBJ2-7|-|TRBV7-9|-
CASSLGATYEQYF
TGTGCCAGCAGCTTAGGGGCAACCTACGAGCAGTACTTC
>TRBJ2-3|-|TRBV5-1|-
CASSLELLTDTQYF
TGCGCCAGCAGCTTAGAACTACTCACAGATACGCAGTATTTT
>TRBJ2-7|once|TRBV11-3|-
CASSLDRDYEQYF
TGTGCCAGCAGCTTAGACAGGGACTACGAGCAGTACTTC
>TRBJ2-1|-|TRBV11-3|TRBD1
CASGPGQGRYNEQFF
TGTGCCAGCGGTCCGGGACAGGGAAGGTACAATGAGCAGTTCTTC
>TRBJ2-1|-|TRBV5-1|TRBD2
CASSFGTSPEIANNEQFF
TGCGCCAGCAGCTTCGGGACTAGTCCGGAGATAGCGAACAATGAGCAGTTCTTC
>TRBJ2-1|-|TRBV7-2|TRBD2
CASSPGTSGRAMNEQFF
TGTGCCAGCAGCCCAGGGACTAGCGGGAGGGCCATGAATGAGCAGTTCTTC
>TRBJ2-5|-|TRBV11-1|-
CASSSDRVQQETQYF
TGTGCCAGCAGCTCGGACAGAGTACAACAAGAGACCCAGTACTTC
>TRBJ2-2|once|TRBV4-1|TRBD2
CASSQREVNTGELFF
TGCGCCAGCAGCCAGCGGGAGGTTAACACCGGGGAGCTGTTTTTT
>TRBJ2-7|-|TRBV11-2|-
CASSGRGTNYEQYF
TGTGCCAGCAGCGGCAGGGGAACAAACTACGAGCAGTACTTC
>TRBJ1-1|-|TRBV15|TRBD1
CATSRALRTGNTEAFF
TGTGCCACCAGCAGAGCGCTCCGGACAGGGAACACTGAAGCTTTCTTT
>TRBJ2-3|-|TRBV5-1|-
CASSWWAPEADTQYF
TGCGCCAGCAGCTGGTGGGCCCCCGAGGCAGATACGCAGTATTTT
>TRBJ2-5|-|TRBV7-2|-
CASSYVDSETQYF
TGTGCCAGCAGCTATGTTGACTCTGAGACCCAGTACTTC
>TRBJ2-6|-|TRBV7-2|-
CASSLGGAGANVLTF
TGTGCCAGCAGCTTAGGGGGCGCTGGGGCCAACGTCCTGACTTTC
>TRBJ1-2|-|TRBV2|TRBD1
CASTRTGNYGYTF
TGTGCCAGCACCCGGACAGGGAACTATGGCTACACCTTC
>TRBJ2-2|-|TRBV2|-
CASRSLGGTGELFF
TGTGCCAGCAGGAGCCTAGGGGGCACCGGGGAGCTGTTTTTT
>TRBJ2-5|-|TRBV18|TRBD1
CASSRGQGEAETQYF
TGTGCCAGCTCACGAGGACAGGGAGAGGCAGAGACCCAGTACTTC
>TRBJ2-7|few|TRBV9|TRBD2
CASSLGLAGIENEQYF
TGTGCCAGCAGCCTAGGACTAGCGGGAATAGAGAACGAGCAGTACTTC
>TRBJ2-5|-|TRBV6-1|TRBD1
CASSPLGTGGETQYF
TGTGCCAGCAGCCCCCTGGGGACAGGGGGCGAGACCCAGTACTTC
>TRBJ2-3|-|TRBV5-1|-
CASSLRGSEGDTQYF
TGCGCCAGCAGCTTAAGGGGGAGTGAGGGAGATACGCAGTATTTT
>TRBJ2-3|-|TRBV12-5|-
CASGSSEGDTQYF
TGTGCTAGTGGGTCCTCTGAAGGGGATACGCAGTATTTT
>TRBJ2-5|-|TRBV7-9|-
CASSFGKTEETQYF
TGTGCCAGCAGCTTTGGAAAGACTGAAGAGACCCAGTACTTC
>TRBJ1-2|-|TRBV19|-
CASSRLSYYGYTF
TGTGCCAGTAGTAGGTTAAGCTACTATGGCTACACCTTC
>TRBJ1-2|-|TRBV11-2|TRBD1
CASSPNRDRGRNGYTF
TGTGCCAGCAGCCCGAACCGGGACAGGGGGCGGAATGGCTACACCTTC
>TRBJ1-6|-|TRBV6-4|-
CASSELHSGTAGF
TGTGCCAGCAGTGAACTTCATTCCGGGACGGCCGGCTTT
>TRBJ1-1|-|TRBV7-3|-
CASSEGPGEGEAFF
TGTGCCAGCAGCGAAGGCCCGGGGGAAGGGGAAGCTTTCTTT
>TRBJ2-2|-|TRBV10-3|-
CAISGQGRDTGELFF
TGTGCCATCAGTGGGCAGGGGAGGGACACCGGGGAGCTGTTTTTT
>TRBJ2-5|-|TRBV5-6|TRBD2
CASSPTSGGQETQYF
TGTGCCAGCAGCCCGACTAGCGGGGGCCAAGAGACCCAGTACTTC
>TRBJ2-5|-|TRBV19|-
CASSPQSRETQYF
TGTGCCAGTAGTCCCCAATCAAGGGAGACCCAGTACTTC
>TRBJ2-1|-|TRBV6-1|TRBD1
CASRGQADEQFF
TGTGCCAGCAGGGGACAGGCGGATGAGCAGTTCTTC
>TRBJ2-7|-|TRBV7-3|-
CASSPQPRGEQYF
TGTGCCAGCAGCCCCCAGCCCAGGGGCGAGCAGTACTTC
>TRBJ1-3|-|TRBV6-1|-
CASSENWDSGNTIYF
TGTGCCAGCAGTGAAAATTGGGATTCTGGAAACACCATATATTTT
>TRBJ1-2|-|TRBV19|TRBD1
CASSTGTGGYGYTF
TGTGCCAGTAGTACCGGGACAGGGGGTTATGGCTACACCTTC
>TRBJ1-1|-|TRBV5-4|-
CASSTGVEAGLRGTEAFF
TGTGCCAGCAGCACGGGCGTAGAGGCAGGGCTTAGAGGGACTGAAGCTTTCTTT
>TRBJ2-3|-|TRBV6-7|TRBD2
CASRKGGTSADTQYF
TGTGCCAGCAGAAAAGGCGGGACTAGCGCAGATACGCAGTATTTT
>TRBJ2-3|-|TRBV7-2|-
CASSQGRADTQYF
TGTGCCAGCAGCCAGGGAAGAGCAGATACGCAGTATTTT
>TRBJ1-5|-|TRBV23-1|-
CASSQSGGNSNQPQHF
TGCGCCAGCAGTCAATCAGGGGGAAATAGCAATCAGCCCCAGCATTTT
>TRBJ1-2|-|TRBV11-2|TRBD1
CASSKDRGDYGYTF
TGTGCCAGCAGCAAGGACAGGGGCGACTATGGCTACACCTTC
>TRBJ1-1|-|TRBV7-2|-
CASSYGETEAFF
TGTGCCAGCAGCTATGGGGAGACGGAAGCTTTCTTT
>TRBJ1-1|-|TRBV18|-
CASSPPGLRTEAFF
TGTGCCAGCTCACCACCAGGGTTGCGCACTGAAGCTTTCTTT
>TRBJ1-2|-|TRBV20-1|TRBD1
CSADRDLDYTF
TGCAGTGCTGACAGGGATTTAGACTACACCTTC